Listed here is a single TCR beta chain. Its antigen is currently unknown. This entry is derived from a study of T cell responses to AZD1222 COVID-19 vaccine. Findings of the study overall: Clonal diversity may have been underestimated in mostly white British donors. Vaccination with two AZD1222 doses was followed by a rise in Spike-specific TCR breadth and depth. All repertoire sampling was performed exclusively after the peak T cell response.

The CDR3 contains 13 residues. Looked up from germline, CDR1 is MNHEY and CDR2 is SVGAGI. The ends lost 10 bases at V and 5 bases at J; junction bases unmatched: 9. Libraries were prepared by immunoSEQ multiplex PCR; TCRdb keeps only in-frame clonotypes and omits some of them. The sample holds 85,000 to 120,000 clones, 90% seen once. The chain recombines TRBV6-5 with TRBJ1-2; 8 nucleotides match TRBD1. This specimen was peripheral blood, taken on day 0 of AZD1222 vaccination. The source of this sequence is an adult in good health. The CDR3 coding sequence is TGTGCCACTTCCCCGGGACAGGAATATGGCTACACCTTC. Its protein product is CATSPGQEYGYTF.